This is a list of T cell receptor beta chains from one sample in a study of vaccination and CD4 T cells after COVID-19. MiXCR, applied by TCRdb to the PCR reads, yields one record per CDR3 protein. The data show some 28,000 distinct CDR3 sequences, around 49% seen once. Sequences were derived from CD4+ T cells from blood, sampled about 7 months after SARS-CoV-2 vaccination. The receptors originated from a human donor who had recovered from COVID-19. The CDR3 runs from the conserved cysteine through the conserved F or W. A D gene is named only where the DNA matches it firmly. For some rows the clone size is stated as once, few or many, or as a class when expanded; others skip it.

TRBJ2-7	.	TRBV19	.	CASSTSGEQYF	TGTGCCAGTAGTACGTCGGGGGAGCAGTACTTC
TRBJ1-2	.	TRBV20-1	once	CSASNIFLSPSYGYTF	TGCAGTGCTAGTAATATTTTCCTGTCACCCTCCTATGGCTACACCTTC
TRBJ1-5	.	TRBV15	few	CATSRVVSGNQPQHF	TGTGCCACCAGCAGAGTTGTCTCCGGCAATCAGCCCCAGCATTTT
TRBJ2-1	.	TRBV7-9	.	CASQDRTTFFDEQFF	TGTGCCAGCCAAGACCGTACTACCTTTTTCGATGAGCAGTTCTTC
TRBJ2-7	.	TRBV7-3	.	CASSLRQGQYF	TGTGCCAGCAGCTTAAGGCAAGGGCAGTACTTC
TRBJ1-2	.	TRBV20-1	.	CSARRETSSYTF	TGCAGTGCCAGAAGGGAGACTTCTAGCTACACCTTC
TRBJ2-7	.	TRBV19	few	CASSFGGGSYEQYF	TGTGCCAGTAGTTTCGGGGGCGGGAGCTACGAGCAGTACTTC
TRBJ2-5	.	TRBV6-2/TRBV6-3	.	CASSYSINLQETQYF	TGTGCCAGCAGTTACTCGATCAACTTGCAAGAGACCCAGTACTTC
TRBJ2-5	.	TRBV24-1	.	CATREGGKETQYF	TGTGCCACCAGGGAGGGCGGCAAAGAGACCCAGTACTTC
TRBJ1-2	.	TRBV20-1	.	CSARTVSSGYTF	TGCAGTGCTCGGACAGTAAGCAGTGGCTACACCTTC
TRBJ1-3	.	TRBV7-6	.	CASSLAQVNGGNTIYF	TGTGCCAGCAGCTTAGCGCAAGTCAACGGAGGAAACACCATATATTTT
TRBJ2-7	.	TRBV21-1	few	CASSSSRDRAETYEQYF	TGTGCCAGCAGCTCGTCCCGGGACAGGGCCGAAACCTACGAGCAGTACTTC
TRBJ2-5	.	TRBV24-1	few	CATSDSGLASQETQYF	TGTGCCACCAGTGATTCAGGGCTTGCTAGCCAAGAGACCCAGTACTTC
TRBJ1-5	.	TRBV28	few	CASSSPRVGGIQPQHF	TGTGCCAGCAGTTCCCCGCGCGTGGGGGGCATTCAGCCCCAGCATTTT
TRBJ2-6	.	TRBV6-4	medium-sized	CASSDNSGANVLTF	TGTGCCAGCAGTGACAACTCTGGGGCCAACGTCCTGACTTTC
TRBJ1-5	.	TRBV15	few	CATSRAGSNQPQHF	TGTGCCACCAGCAGAGCAGGCAGCAATCAGCCCCAGCATTTT
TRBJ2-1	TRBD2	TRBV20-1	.	CSAREAGGPRVF	TGCAGTGCAAGAGAAGCGGGAGGGCCTAGGGTCTTC
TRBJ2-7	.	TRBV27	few	CASSYYRDSYEQYF	TGTGCCAGCAGTTACTACAGGGACTCCTACGAGCAGTACTTC
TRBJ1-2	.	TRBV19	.	CASKPGVNIGGYTF	TGTGCCAGTAAGCCGGGGGTTAATATCGGTGGCTACACCTTC
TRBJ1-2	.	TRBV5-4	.	CASSPFGANYGYTF	TGTGCCAGCAGCCCTTTCGGGGCTAACTATGGCTACACCTTC
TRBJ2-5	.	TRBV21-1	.	CASSDSPAPETQYF	TGTGCCAGCAGCGACAGTCCGGCGCCGGAGACCCAGTACTTC
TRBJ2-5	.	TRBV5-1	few	CASSSRGSASFQETQYF	TGCGCCAGCAGCTCCCGGGGTAGCGCTTCTTTCCAAGAGACCCAGTACTTC
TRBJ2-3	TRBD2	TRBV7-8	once	CASSFFPASGRAGDTQYF	TGTGCCAGCAGCTTCTTTCCAGCTAGCGGGAGGGCAGGTGATACGCAGTATTTT
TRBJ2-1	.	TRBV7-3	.	CASSSLPGNEQFF	TGTGCCAGCAGCTCTTTACCAGGGAATGAGCAGTTCTTC
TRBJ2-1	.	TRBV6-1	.	CASSELGYNEQFF	TGTGCCAGCAGTGAACTCGGCTACAATGAGCAGTTCTTC
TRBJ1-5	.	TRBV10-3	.	CAISESVGPNQPQHF	TGTGCCATCAGTGAGTCTGTGGGGCCCAATCAGCCCCAGCATTTT
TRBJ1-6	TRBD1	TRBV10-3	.	CAISGTAKEWSPLHF	TGTGCCATCAGCGGGACAGCCAAGGAGTGGTCACCCCTCCACTTT
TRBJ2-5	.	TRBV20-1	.	CSARSLGVRETQYF	TGCAGTGCTAGGAGTCTAGGTGTGCGAGAGACCCAGTACTTC
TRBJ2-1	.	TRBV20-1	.	CSATGERGSSYNEQFF	TGCAGTGCTACAGGGGAACGGGGCAGCTCCTACAATGAGCAGTTCTTC
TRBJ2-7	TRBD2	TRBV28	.	CASSPLAANKIYEQYF	TGTGCCAGCAGCCCCCTAGCGGCTAATAAGATCTACGAGCAGTACTTC
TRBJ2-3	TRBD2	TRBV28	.	CGVCGSGLAITDTQYF	TGTGGTGTGTGTGGGTCCGGACTAGCGATCACAGATACGCAGTATTTT
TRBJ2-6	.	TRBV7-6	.	CASSLGSGANVLTF	TGTGCCAGCAGCTTAGGCTCTGGGGCCAACGTCCTGACTTTC
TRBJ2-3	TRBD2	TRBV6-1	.	CASRREREARDTQYF	TGTGCCAGCAGGCGGGAGCGGGAGGCCAGGGATACGCAGTATTTT
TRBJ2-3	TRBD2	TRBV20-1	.	CSAAQWGEGRPDTQYF	TGCAGTGCTGCTCAATGGGGGGAGGGCCGGCCAGATACGCAGTATTTT
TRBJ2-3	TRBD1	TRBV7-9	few	CASSLGTGTSTDTQYF	TGTGCCAGCAGCTTAGGGACAGGGACTAGCACAGATACGCAGTATTTT
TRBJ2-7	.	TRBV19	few	CASSLTNSVSSYEQYF	TGTGCCAGTAGTCTAACCAATAGCGTGAGCTCCTACGAGCAGTACTTC
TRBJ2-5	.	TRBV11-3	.	CASSSGLQETQYF	TGTGCCAGCAGCTCGGGACTTCAAGAGACCCAGTACTTC
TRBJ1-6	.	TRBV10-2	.	CASSLTIGHDVGSPLHF	TGCGCCAGCAGTCTTACGATAGGACACGACGTTGGTTCACCCCTCCACTTT
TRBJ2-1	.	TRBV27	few	CASSFMGFVNEQFF	TGTGCCAGCAGTTTCATGGGGTTTGTCAATGAGCAGTTCTTC
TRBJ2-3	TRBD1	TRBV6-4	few	CASSDSGGADTQYF	TGTGCCAGCAGTGACTCAGGGGGCGCAGATACGCAGTATTTT
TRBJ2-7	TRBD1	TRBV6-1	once	CASSYRPGTGSSEQYF	TGTGCCAGCAGCTATCGGCCCGGGACAGGGTCGTCTGAGCAGTACTTC
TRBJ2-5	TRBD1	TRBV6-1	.	CASSTGGTETQYF	TGTGCCAGCAGTACAGGGGGAACAGAGACCCAGTACTTC
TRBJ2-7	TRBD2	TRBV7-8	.	CASSLGLAGAYEQYF	TGTGCCAGCAGCTTAGGGCTAGCGGGAGCCTACGAGCAGTACTTC
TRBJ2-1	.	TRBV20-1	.	CSASGSDNEQFF	TGCAGTGCTAGTGGGTCCGACAATGAGCAGTTCTTC
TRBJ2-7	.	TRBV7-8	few	CASSFSGYEQYF	TGTGCCAGCAGCTTCTCGGGCTACGAGCAGTACTTC
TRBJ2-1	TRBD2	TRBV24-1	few	CATRGAGDSNEQFF	TGTGCCACCCGGGGAGCGGGAGACTCCAATGAGCAGTTCTTC
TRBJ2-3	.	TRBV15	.	CATSRDNRGDTDTQYF	TGTGCCACCAGCAGAGACAACCGAGGGGACACAGATACGCAGTATTTT
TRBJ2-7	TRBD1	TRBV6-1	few	CASSEGRGPLYEQYF	TGTGCCAGCAGTGAAGGCAGGGGGCCCCTCTACGAGCAGTACTTC
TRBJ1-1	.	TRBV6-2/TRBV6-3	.	CASSGLENTEAFF	TGTGCCAGCAGCGGACTGGAAAACACTGAAGCTTTCTTT
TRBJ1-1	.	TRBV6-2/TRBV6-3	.	CASSYSYRTANTEAFF	TGTGCCAGCAGTTACTCGTACCGGACGGCGAACACTGAAGCTTTCTTT
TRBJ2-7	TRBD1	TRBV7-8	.	CASSSSGTGSYEQYF	TGTGCCAGCAGCTCATCCGGGACAGGCTCCTACGAGCAGTACTTC
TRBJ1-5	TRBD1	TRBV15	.	CATSLTGGSNQPQHF	TGTGCCACCAGCCTGACAGGGGGAAGCAATCAGCCCCAGCATTTT